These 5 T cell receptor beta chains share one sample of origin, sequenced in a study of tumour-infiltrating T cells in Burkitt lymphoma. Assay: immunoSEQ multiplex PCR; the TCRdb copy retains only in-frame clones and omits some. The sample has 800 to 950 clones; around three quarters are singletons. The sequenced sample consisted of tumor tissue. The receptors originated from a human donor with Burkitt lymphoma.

The CDR3 protein is CASSFGSGVVVDTQYF. In DNA, the CDR3 is TGTGCCAGCAGTTTCGGCTCGGGAGTTGTTGTAGATACGCAGTATTTT. The chain couples TRBV28 to TRBJ2-3; perhaps TRBD2 as D (6 bases). CDR1 and CDR2 from the germline V gene are MDHEN and SYDVKM. Trimming stripped 3 bases from V and 5 bases from J, with 18 bases between. This CDR3 spans 16 amino acids.

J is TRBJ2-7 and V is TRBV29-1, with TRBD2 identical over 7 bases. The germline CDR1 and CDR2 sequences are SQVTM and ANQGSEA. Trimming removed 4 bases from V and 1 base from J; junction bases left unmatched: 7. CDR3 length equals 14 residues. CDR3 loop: CSVVRTGGSYEQYF. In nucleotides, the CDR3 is TGCAGCGTTGTCCGGACGGGGGGTTCCTACGAGCAGTACTTC.

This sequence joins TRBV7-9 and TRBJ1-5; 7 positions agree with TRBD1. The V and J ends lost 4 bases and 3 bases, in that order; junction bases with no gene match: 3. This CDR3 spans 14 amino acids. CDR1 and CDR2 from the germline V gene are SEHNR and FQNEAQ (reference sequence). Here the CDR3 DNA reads TGTGCCAGCAGCTCTACAGGGGACAATCAGCCCCAGCATTTT. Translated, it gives CASSSTGDNQPQHF.

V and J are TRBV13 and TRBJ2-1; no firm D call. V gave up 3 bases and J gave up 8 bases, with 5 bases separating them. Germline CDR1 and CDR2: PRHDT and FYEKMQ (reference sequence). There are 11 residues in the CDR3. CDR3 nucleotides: TGTGCCAGCAGCTTTTATGATGAGCAGTTCTTC. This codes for CASSFYDEQFF.

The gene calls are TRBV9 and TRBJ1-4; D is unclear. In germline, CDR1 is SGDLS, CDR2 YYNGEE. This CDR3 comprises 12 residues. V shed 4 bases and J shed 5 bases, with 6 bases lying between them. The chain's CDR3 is CASSRENEKLFF. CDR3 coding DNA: TGTGCCAGCAGCCGCGAAAATGAAAAACTGTTTTTT.